Listed below are T cell receptor beta chains from one sample, sequenced in a study of persistence of HIV-infected CD4 T cells. Their recognized antigens are unknown. Clones were read by immunoSEQ multiplex PCR, and TCRdb kept only the in-frame ones, dropping some. The data contain about 45,000 clones, around 90% of them singletons. The material was CD4+ T cells sorted from PBMCs after approximately 20-hour stimulation, obtained from a patient who received antiretroviral therapy. The receptors were sampled from an adult woman with HIV who was CMV-seropositive. Each CDR3 is given with its conserved first and last residue. Fields, in order: J gene, V gene, clone size, D gene, CDR3 protein, CDR3 DNA. The D gene is left open where the match is weak. Some rows mark clone size as missing; the rest say once, few, many or name a class of expanded clone.

TRBJ1-2 | TRBV18 | NA | TRBD1 | CASSAGTGARYGYTF | TGTGCCAGCTCAGCCGGGACAGGGGCCCGCTATGGCTACACCTTC
TRBJ2-5 | TRBV6-5 | NA | TRBD2 | CASSSRGLAGGATQHF | TGTGCCAGCAGTTCAAGGGGACTAGCGGGGGGCGCGACCCAGCACTTC
TRBJ1-1 | TRBV29-1 | once | TRBD1 | CSAEDRGTEAFF | TGCAGCGCTGAGGACAGGGGGACTGAAGCTTTCTTT
TRBJ1-2 | TRBV5-4 | NA | NA | CASSLVPGDHGYTF | TGTGCCAGCAGCTTAGTCCCCGGGGACCATGGCTACACCTTC
TRBJ1-3 | TRBV7-8 | NA | TRBD1 | CASSPRQGLSSGNTIYF | TGTGCCAGCAGCCCGCGACAGGGCTTGAGCTCTGGAAACACCATATATTTT
TRBJ2-2 | TRBV5-4 | NA | NA | CASSTPRGGRNTGELFF | TGTGCCAGCAGCACGCCCAGGGGAGGGCGGAACACCGGGGAGCTGTTTTTT
TRBJ1-2 | TRBV30 | NA | NA | CAWSLDLYGYTF | TGTGCCTGGAGTCTGGACTTATATGGCTACACCTTC
TRBJ2-5 | TRBV5-1 | NA | TRBD2 | CASSQRTGGGETQYF | TGCGCCAGCAGCCAGAGGACGGGGGGTGGAGAGACCCAGTACTTC
TRBJ2-2 | TRBV11-3 | NA | NA | CASSKGTGELFF | TGTGCCAGCAGCAAGGGTACCGGGGAGCTGTTTTTT
TRBJ1-1 | TRBV20-1 | NA | NA | CSAVRTEAFF | TGCAGTGCTGTCCGGACTGAAGCTTTCTTT
TRBJ2-2 | TRBV7-2 | NA | NA | CASSTRGPNTGELFF | TGTGCCAGCAGCACCCGGGGTCCGAACACCGGGGAGCTGTTTTTT
TRBJ2-3 | TRBV7-8 | NA | TRBD2 | CASSLDQAGGPDTQYF | TGTGCCAGCAGCTTAGATCAAGCGGGAGGTCCAGATACGCAGTATTTT
TRBJ1-2 | TRBV25-1 | NA | TRBD1 | CASSGLEDRTYGYTF | TGTGCCAGCAGTGGACTCGAGGACAGGACCTATGGCTACACCTTC
TRBJ2-1 | TRBV15 | NA | TRBD1 | CATAPPGQLYNEQFF | TGTGCCACTGCGCCTCCGGGACAGCTGTACAATGAGCAGTTCTTC
TRBJ1-3 | TRBV13 | NA | TRBD1 | CASSLVGAGGKGTNTIYF | TGTGCCAGCAGCTTAGTCGGTGCAGGGGGAAAAGGAACTAACACCATATATTTT
TRBJ1-2 | TRBV30 | NA | TRBD1 | CAWSARDSLYYGYTF | TGTGCCTGGAGTGCAAGGGACAGCTTGTACTATGGCTACACCTTC
TRBJ1-2 | TRBV3-1/TRBV3-2 | NA | NA | CASSQSTGRYGYTF | TGTGCCAGCAGCCAATCCACAGGGCGCTATGGCTACACCTTC
TRBJ1-5 | TRBV6-1 | NA | NA | CASSDRGNQPQHF | TGTGCCAGCAGTGACAGGGGCAATCAGCCCCAGCATTTT
TRBJ2-5 | TRBV5-1 | NA | TRBD1 | CASSFGQGGSETQYF | TGCGCCAGCAGCTTCGGACAGGGGGGTAGCGAGACCCAGTACTTC
TRBJ2-5 | TRBV7-9 | NA | TRBD1 | CASSARTGEETQYF | TGTGCCAGCAGCGCCCGGACAGGGGAAGAGACCCAGTACTTC